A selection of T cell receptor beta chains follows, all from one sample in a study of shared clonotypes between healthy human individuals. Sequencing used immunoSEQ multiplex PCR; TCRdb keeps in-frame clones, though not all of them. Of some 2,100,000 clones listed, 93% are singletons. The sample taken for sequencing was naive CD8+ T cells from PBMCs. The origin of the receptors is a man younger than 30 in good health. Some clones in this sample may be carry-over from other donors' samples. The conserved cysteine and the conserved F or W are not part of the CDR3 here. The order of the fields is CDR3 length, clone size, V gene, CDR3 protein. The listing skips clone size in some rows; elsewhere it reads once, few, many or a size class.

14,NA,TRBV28,ASSYVFGTGGYEQY
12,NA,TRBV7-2,ASSPRLANKEQY
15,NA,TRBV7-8,ASSLGTGGAFVYEQY
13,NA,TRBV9,ASSVWDDSNQPQH
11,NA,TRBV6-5,ASSKSGNTEAF
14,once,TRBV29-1,SVQLPTGPLNYGYT
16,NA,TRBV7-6,VSSGTSGEGGSYNEQF
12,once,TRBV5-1,ASSLAAGSHGYT
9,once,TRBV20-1,SARNRDEQY
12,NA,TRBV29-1,SVDLTSGYNEQF
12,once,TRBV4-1,ASSQGDWDYGYT
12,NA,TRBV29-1,SVEDGQGGYEQY
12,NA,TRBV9,ASSVGAGGLEQY
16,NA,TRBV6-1,ASSEPSDRVEATYEQY
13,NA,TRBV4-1,ASSPSGRAAHEQY
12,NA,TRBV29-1,SVVGGSSYNEQF
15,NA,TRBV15,ATTPGGGVGSDNEQF
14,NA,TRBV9,ASSVAGASSYNEQF
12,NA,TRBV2,ASSEGTGNNEQF
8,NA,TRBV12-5,ASGFHEQY